The rows below give T cell receptor beta chains drawn from one sample of a study of blood T cells in healthy people across ages. A single record per CDR3 protein comes from TCRdb applying MiXCR to the 5' RACE reads. Of some 1.6 million distinct CDR3 sequences in the sample, 30% to 40% are singletons; the top ten hold around 10%. Sample: blood. Receptors were obtained from a woman aged 25 to 39 in good health. Both conserved end residues are part of each CDR3. The D gene is left open where the match is weak. Clone size, where shown, is once, few, many, or a class for clones that have expanded.

j_gene: TRBJ2-4
abundance: once
d_gene: TRBD1
v_gene: TRBV6-1
CDR3aa: CASSDKTRTGGTEQYF
CDR3nt: TGTGCCAGCAGTGACAAAACCCGGACAGGGGGAACGGAGCAGTACTTC

j_gene: TRBJ1-2
abundance: .
d_gene: TRBD1
v_gene: TRBV7-9
CDR3aa: CASSPTGEKVTF
CDR3nt: TGTGCCAGCAGCCCGACAGGGGAAAAGGTCACCTTC

j_gene: TRBJ2-7
abundance: .
d_gene: TRBD2
v_gene: TRBV27
CDR3aa: CASRRGAGDSYEQYF
CDR3nt: TGTGCCAGCAGGAGAGGAGCGGGAGACTCCTACGAGCAGTACTTC

j_gene: TRBJ2-7
abundance: .
d_gene: TRBD1
v_gene: TRBV9
CDR3aa: CASSVTGDGSYEQYF
CDR3nt: TGTGCCAGCAGCGTTACAGGGGACGGTAGTTACGAGCAGTACTTC

j_gene: TRBJ2-1
abundance: .
d_gene: .
v_gene: TRBV28
CDR3aa: CASSLPTNEQFF
CDR3nt: TGTGCCAGCAGTTTACCGACCAATGAGCAGTTCTTC

j_gene: TRBJ2-1
abundance: .
d_gene: TRBD2
v_gene: TRBV7-8
CDR3aa: CASSAPTSGGYNEQFF
CDR3nt: TGTGCCAGCAGCGCCCCAACTAGCGGGGGCTACAATGAGCAGTTCTTC

j_gene: TRBJ2-5
abundance: .
d_gene: .
v_gene: TRBV6-2/TRBV6-3
CDR3aa: CASSFGFRGIGALQETQYF
CDR3nt: TGTGCCAGCAGTTTCGGATTCAGGGGAATCGGGGCCCTGCAAGAGACCCAGTACTTC

j_gene: TRBJ2-5
abundance: .
d_gene: .
v_gene: TRBV7-9
CDR3aa: CASSLELGFGAQYF
CDR3nt: TGTGCCAGCAGCTTAGAGCTCGGGTTCGGGGCCCAGTACTTC

j_gene: TRBJ2-1
abundance: many
d_gene: TRBD2
v_gene: TRBV11-2
CDR3aa: CASSPLSGSSYNEQFF
CDR3nt: TGTGCCAGCAGCCCCCTTAGCGGGAGCTCCTACAATGAGCAGTTCTTC

j_gene: TRBJ1-1
abundance: few
d_gene: .
v_gene: TRBV20-1
CDR3aa: CSANPGSVTEAFF
CDR3nt: TGCAGTGCTAACCCGGGCTCCGTCACTGAAGCTTTCTTT

j_gene: TRBJ2-6
abundance: once
d_gene: .
v_gene: TRBV18
CDR3aa: CASSPRLSGANVRTF
CDR3nt: TGTGCCAGCTCACCACGACTCTCTGGGGCCAACGTCCGGACTTTC

j_gene: TRBJ1-1
abundance: .
d_gene: .
v_gene: TRBV6-6
CDR3aa: CASSPQTGRGTEAFF
CDR3nt: TGTGCCAGCAGCCCCCAGACGGGTCGGGGGACTGAAGCTTTCTTT

j_gene: TRBJ2-1
abundance: .
d_gene: TRBD2
v_gene: TRBV7-3
CDR3aa: CASSSSPGLAGPVSYNEQFF
CDR3nt: TGTGCCAGCAGCTCGTCGCCGGGACTAGCGGGTCCTGTCTCCTACAATGAGCAGTTCTTC

j_gene: TRBJ1-4
abundance: .
d_gene: TRBD1
v_gene: TRBV7-9
CDR3aa: CASSHLQGQGFEKLFF
CDR3nt: TGTGCCAGCAGCCACCTGCAGGGACAGGGTTTTGAAAAACTGTTTTTT

j_gene: TRBJ2-3
abundance: .
d_gene: .
v_gene: TRBV9
CDR3aa: CASSPGLVEADTQYF
CDR3nt: TGTGCCAGCAGCCCAGGACTGGTGGAGGCAGATACGCAGTATTTT

j_gene: TRBJ2-3
abundance: .
d_gene: .
v_gene: TRBV20-1
CDR3aa: CSAPWRTDTQYF
CDR3nt: TGCAGTGCTCCATGGAGGACAGATACGCAGTATTTT